The clone carrying this TCR beta chain was seen repeatedly, ten times or more. The target antigen is unknown. Universal primer sites and UMIs were introduced during 5'RACE template-switching synthesis of TCR cDNA. TCRdb re-called the 5' RACE reads through MiXCR, storing one row per CDR3 protein. The sample includes roughly 150,000 distinct CDR3 sequences, 5% to 8% seen only once; the top ten take approximately 0.59%. The data originate from a study of T cells after yellow fever vaccination. Whole-study context: Researchers used SMART-Seq v4 Ultra Low Input to prepare fractions that had low cell numbers.

Study-wide points: The study re-detected most primary-vaccination clones after the booster (approximately 97% CD4, roughly 85% CD8).

This clonotype was sampled from a man aged 30 to 39 who received the YFV17D yellow fever vaccine. The specimen was CD4+ T cells sorted from PBMCs, collected 10 days after the yellow fever booster vaccination.

The CDR3 region is CSARGTGGSYEQYF. The CDR3 DNA reads as TGCAGTGCTAGGGGGACAGGGGGCTCCTACGAGCAGTACTTC. The V call is TRBV20-1, the J call TRBJ2-7; 11 positions match TRBD1. After removal of 3 bases from V and 0 bases from J, the junction contained 1 base not matched to a gene. Germline assignment: CDR1 DFQATT and CDR2 SNEGSKA (reference sequence). This CDR3 contains 14 residues.